A selection of T cell receptor beta chains follows, all from one sample in a study of technical replicates of blood from a few donors. Sequencing was performed with immunoSEQ multiplex PCR; in TCRdb, only in-frame clones are kept and a portion is missing. The sample records fewer than 95,000 clones, about 93% being singletons. The sample consisted of T cells isolated from PBMCs. Receptors originate from a human donor in good health. Both conserved end residues are part of each CDR3. The D gene is left open where the match is weak. Only part of the rows carry a size: once, few, many, or a class if the clone is expanded.

v_call	d_call	cdr3_length	j_call	clone_size	cdr3_aa	cdr3_nt
TRBV9	TRBD2	15	TRBJ2-1	-	CASSGTSGTYNEQFF	TGTGCCAGCAGCGGGACTAGCGGTACCTACAATGAGCAGTTCTTC
TRBV11-2	-	14	TRBJ1-2	-	CASSTSGYNYGYTF	TGTGCCAGCAGCACGTCAGGGTACAACTATGGCTACACCTTC
TRBV27	TRBD1	15	TRBJ2-4	once	CASSQTPGGINIQYF	TGTGCCAGCAGTCAAACCCCAGGGGGCATAAACATTCAGTACTTC
TRBV11-2	-	15	TRBJ2-7	-	CASSLDARGTYEQYF	TGTGCCAGCAGCTTAGATGCCAGGGGCACCTACGAGCAGTACTTC
TRBV5-1	TRBD2	15	TRBJ2-7	-	CASSPRTSGAYEQYF	TGCGCCAGCAGCCCGAGGACTAGCGGGGCCTACGAGCAGTACTTC
TRBV29-1	TRBD2	14	TRBJ2-5	-	CSVAGAGIQETQYF	TGCAGCGTCGCGGGAGCGGGAATCCAAGAGACCCAGTACTTC
TRBV7-4	-	15	TRBJ1-6	-	CASSLTDPYNSPLHF	TGTGCCAGCAGCTTAACAGACCCTTATAATTCACCCCTCCACTTT
TRBV27	TRBD2	12	TRBJ2-7	-	CASRTGGREQYF	TGTGCCAGCCGAACGGGGGGACGCGAGCAGTACTTC
TRBV4-1	-	17	TRBJ1-3	-	CASSPSGGATGGNTIYF	TGCGCCAGCAGCCCCTCGGGAGGGGCGACCGGTGGAAACACCATATATTTT
TRBV29-1	TRBD1	13	TRBJ2-3	-	CSSPGQGSDTQYF	TGCAGCTCGCCGGGACAGGGCTCAGATACGCAGTATTTT
TRBV19	-	14	TRBJ2-7	-	CASSIGEGASEQYF	TGTGCCAGTAGTATAGGTGAAGGGGCCAGCGAGCAGTACTTC
TRBV11-2	-	13	TRBJ1-1	-	CASSLFMNTEAFF	TGTGCCAGCAGCTTGTTTATGAACACTGAAGCTTTCTTT
TRBV7-9	-	14	TRBJ1-5	-	CASSGGVSNQPQHF	TGTGCCAGCAGCGGAGGGGTGAGCAATCAGCCCCAGCATTTT
TRBV6-5	TRBD2	15	TRBJ2-7	-	CASSPGTSGRSEQYF	TGTGCCAGCAGTCCGGGGACTAGCGGGAGATCCGAGCAGTACTTC
TRBV19	-	15	TRBJ1-5	-	CASTIGGSGNQPQHF	TGTGCCAGTACCATCGGGGGATCAGGCAATCAGCCCCAGCATTTT
TRBV10-3	TRBD1	14	TRBJ1-4	-	CAISGTGRNEKLFF	TGTGCCATCAGTGGGACAGGGCGTAATGAAAAACTGTTTTTT
TRBV30	TRBD1	13	TRBJ1-5	-	CAYSTGFNQPQHF	TGTGCCTATTCGACAGGGTTTAATCAGCCCCAGCATTTT
TRBV28	TRBD1	15	TRBJ2-7	-	CASSFRDSSPYEQYF	TGTGCCAGCAGTTTCCGGGACAGCTCACCCTACGAGCAGTACTTC
TRBV28	-	12	TRBJ1-5	-	CASRGAEQPQHF	TGTGCCAGCAGGGGGGCTGAACAGCCCCAGCATTTT
TRBV5-1	TRBD1	16	TRBJ1-4	once	CASSLDRGSTNEKLFF	TGCGCCAGCAGCTTGGACAGGGGGTCTACTAATGAAAAACTGTTTTTT
TRBV20-1	-	11	TRBJ2-1	-	CSGGEHNEQFF	TGCAGTGGTGGGGAGCACAATGAGCAGTTCTTC
TRBV10-3	-	14	TRBJ1-2	-	CAISESRVVYGYTF	TGTGCCATCAGTGAGTCGAGAGTGGTCTATGGCTACACCTTC
TRBV7-9	-	12	TRBJ2-3	-	CASSLPTGTQYF	TGTGCCAGCAGCTTACCCACCGGTACGCAGTATTTT
TRBV28	TRBD2	17	TRBJ2-5	-	CASSSPGRAGVLETQYF	TGTGCCAGCAGCTCCCCCGGCAGAGCGGGAGTGCTTGAGACCCAGTACTTC
TRBV27	-	18	TRBJ1-4	-	CASSFLGAPKNSNEKLFF	TGTGCCAGCAGTTTTCTGGGCGCGCCCAAAAATTCTAATGAAAAACTGTTTTTT
TRBV27	-	15	TRBJ2-5	-	CASSKGLGAGETQYF	TGTGCCAGCAGCAAAGGACTGGGAGCCGGGGAGACCCAGTACTTC
TRBV2	TRBD1	18	TRBJ1-6	-	CASRLTGSISSYNSPLHF	TGTGCCAGCAGACTGACAGGGTCTATCAGCTCCTATAATTCACCCCTCCACTTT
TRBV28	TRBD2	15	TRBJ2-7	once	CASSSGTRSFYEQYF	TGTGCCAGCAGTTCCGGGACTAGGTCCTTCTACGAGCAGTACTTC
TRBV7-6	-	17	TRBJ1-4	-	CASSLGLYIGPNEKLFF	TGTGCCAGCAGCTTAGGACTGTATATAGGCCCTAATGAAAAACTGTTTTTT
TRBV28	-	14	TRBJ1-2	-	CASSFGTPNYGYTF	TGTGCCAGCAGTTTCGGGACACCAAACTATGGCTACACCTTC
TRBV11-3	TRBD1	15	TRBJ1-3	-	CASSFRGLSGNTIYF	TGTGCCAGCAGCTTCAGGGGGCTCTCTGGAAACACCATATATTTT
TRBV7-9	TRBD1	14	TRBJ2-2	once	CASTDRGNTGELFF	TGTGCCAGCACCGACAGGGGCAACACCGGGGAGCTGTTTTTT
TRBV19	-	11	TRBJ2-4	-	CASSIARIQYF	TGTGCCAGTAGTATAGCTCGCATTCAGTACTTC